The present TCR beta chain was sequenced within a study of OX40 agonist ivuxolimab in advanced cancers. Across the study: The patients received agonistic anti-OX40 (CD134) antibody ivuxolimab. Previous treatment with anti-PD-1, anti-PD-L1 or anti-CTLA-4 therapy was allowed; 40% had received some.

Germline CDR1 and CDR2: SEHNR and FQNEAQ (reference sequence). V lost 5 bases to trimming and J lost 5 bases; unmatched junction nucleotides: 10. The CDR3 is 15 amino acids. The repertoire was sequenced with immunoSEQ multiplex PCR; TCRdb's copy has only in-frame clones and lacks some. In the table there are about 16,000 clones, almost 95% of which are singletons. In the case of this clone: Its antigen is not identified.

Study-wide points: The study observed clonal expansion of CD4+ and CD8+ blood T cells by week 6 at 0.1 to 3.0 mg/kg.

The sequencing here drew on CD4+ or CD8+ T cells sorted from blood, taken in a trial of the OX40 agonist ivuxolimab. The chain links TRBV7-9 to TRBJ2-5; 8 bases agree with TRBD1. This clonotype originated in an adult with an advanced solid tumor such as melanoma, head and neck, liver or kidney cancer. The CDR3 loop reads CASSLLTGAEETQYF. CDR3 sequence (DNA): TGTGCCAGCAGCCTGCTGACAGGGGCTGAGGAGACCCAGTACTTC.